This note documents a single TCR beta chain sequence. Antigen: not known. The data are from a study of cytomegalovirus exposure and HLA in healthy donors. Study results and caveats: Later examination showed HLA-associated TCR beta chains had greater clonal expansion than equally common others.

PCR used 60 Vbeta primers and 13 Jbeta primers. The data were produced by immunoSEQ multiplex PCR, yet TCRdb's version contains in-frame clones alone and is incomplete. Of around 150,000 clones in the sample, 78% were seen once. The clonotype originates from a male donor in good health and CMV-seronegative. The sample comprised PBMCs.

The CDR3: CASSQGDSDYGYTF. The CDR3 DNA is TGTGCCAGCAGCCAAGGAGACTCGGACTATGGCTACACCTTC. The chain has TRBV4-2 and TRBJ1-2; D gene unclear. Germline V gives CDR1 LGHNA, CDR2 YNFKEQ. V was trimmed by 1 base and J by 3 bases, leaving 9 bases between them. This CDR3 comprises 14 residues.